This T cell receptor (beta chain) stems from a study of technical replicates of blood from several donors. The protocol was immunoSEQ multiplex PCR, while the TCRdb copy is restricted to in-frame clones and leaves out a portion. The sample has some 74,000 clones; approximately 89% are singletons. Germline CDR1 is MDHEN and CDR2 is SYDVKM. V gave up 7 bases and J gave up 1 base, with 11 bases separating them. The CDR3 runs 15 residues. The sequencing input was T cells isolated from PBMCs. The receptor comes from a human donor in good health. V is TRBV28 and J is TRBJ2-6; D is perhaps TRBD1 (6 bases). The CDR3 coding sequence is TGTGCCAGCACCCAAACAGGGTCTGGGGCCAACGTCCTGACTTTC. Translation gives CASTQTGSGANVLTF.